This T cell receptor beta chain emerged from a study of CD8 T cell repertoires and HIV-1 epitope variants. Germline V CDR1 and CDR2: MNHEY, SMNVEV (reference sequence). V was pared by 3 bases and J by 5 bases, with 8 bases between. This CDR3 is built from 12 residues. Some clones are missing from TCRdb's copy, which holds only in-frame ones; the method was immunoSEQ multiplex PCR. This table holds over 90,000 clones, approximately 70% found once. This clonotype was obtained from a male donor with HIV. This chain joins TRBV27 and TRBJ2-7, with D uncertain. The sample taken for sequencing was uncultured baseline CD8+ T cells from peripheral blood mononuclear cells (PBMCs). CDR3 nucleotide sequence: TGTGCCAGCAGTTTTCCGGGTGACGAGCAGTACTTC. Translating gives CASSFPGDEQYF.